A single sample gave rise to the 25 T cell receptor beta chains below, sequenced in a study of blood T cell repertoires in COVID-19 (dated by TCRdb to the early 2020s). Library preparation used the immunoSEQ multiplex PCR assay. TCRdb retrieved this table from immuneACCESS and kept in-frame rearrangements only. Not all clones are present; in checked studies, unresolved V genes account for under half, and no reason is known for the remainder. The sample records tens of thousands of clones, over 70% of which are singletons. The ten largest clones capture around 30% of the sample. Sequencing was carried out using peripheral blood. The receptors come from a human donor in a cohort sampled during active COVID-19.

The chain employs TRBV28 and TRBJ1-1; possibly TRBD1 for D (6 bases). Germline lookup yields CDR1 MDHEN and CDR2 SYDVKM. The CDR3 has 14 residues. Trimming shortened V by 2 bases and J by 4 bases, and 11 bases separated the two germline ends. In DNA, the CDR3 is TGTGCCAGCAGTTTAGGGGGCGGGGGCACTGAAGCTTTCTTT. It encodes CASSLGGGGTEAFF.

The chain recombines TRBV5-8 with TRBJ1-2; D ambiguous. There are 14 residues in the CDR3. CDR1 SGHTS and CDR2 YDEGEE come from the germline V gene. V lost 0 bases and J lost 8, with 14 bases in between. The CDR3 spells CASSLDPILGGYTF. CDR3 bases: TGTGCCAGCAGCTTGGACCCCATCCTTGGCGGCTACACCTTC.

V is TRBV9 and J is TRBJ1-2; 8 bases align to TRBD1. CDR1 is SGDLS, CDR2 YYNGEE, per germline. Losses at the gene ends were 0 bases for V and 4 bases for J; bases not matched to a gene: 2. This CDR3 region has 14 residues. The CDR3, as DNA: TGTGCCAGCAGCGTAGGCGGGACAGGCTATGGCTACACCTTC. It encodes CASSVGGTGYGYTF.

This CDR3 is CASRPLAGGVYEQYF. The CDR3 DNA follows: TGTGCCAGCAGACCTCTAGCGGGGGGTGTCTACGAGCAGTACTTC. The chain is built from TRBV6-2 or TRBV6-3 and TRBJ2-7; TRBD2 matches at 11 bases. After removal of 6 bases from V and 3 bases from J, the junction contained 7 bases not matched to a gene. Germline CDR1 MNHEY, CDR2 SVGEGT. This CDR3 spans 15 amino acids.

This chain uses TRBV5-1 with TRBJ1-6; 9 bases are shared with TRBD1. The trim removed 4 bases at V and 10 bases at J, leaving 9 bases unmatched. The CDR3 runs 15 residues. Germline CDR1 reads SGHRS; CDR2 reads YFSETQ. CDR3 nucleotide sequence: TGCGCCAGCAGCCGAGGACAGGGGCACGAATCACCCCTCCACTTT. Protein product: CASSRGQGHESPLHF. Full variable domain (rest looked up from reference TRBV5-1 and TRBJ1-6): KAGVTQTPRYLIKTRGQQVTLSCSPISGHRSVSWYQQTPGQGLQFLFEYFSETQRNKGNFPGRFSGRQFSNSRSEMNVSTLELGDSALYLCASSRGQGHESPLHFGNGTRLTVT.

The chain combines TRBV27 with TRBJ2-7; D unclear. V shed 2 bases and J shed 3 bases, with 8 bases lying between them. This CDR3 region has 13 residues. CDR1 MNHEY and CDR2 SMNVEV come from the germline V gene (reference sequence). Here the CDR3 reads CASSLKSGYEQYF. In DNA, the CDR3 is TGTGCCAGCAGTTTAAAGTCAGGCTACGAGCAGTACTTC.

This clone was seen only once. The CDR3 region is CASSSTMNTEAFF. The CDR3 region has the DNA TGTGCCAGCAGCAGTACCATGAACACTGAAGCTTTCTTT. The chain carries TRBV6-5 and TRBJ1-1; no definite D call. Trimming stripped 6 bases from V and 0 bases from J, with 8 bases between. There are 13 residues in the CDR3. CDR1 and CDR2 from the germline V gene are MNHEY and SVGAGI.

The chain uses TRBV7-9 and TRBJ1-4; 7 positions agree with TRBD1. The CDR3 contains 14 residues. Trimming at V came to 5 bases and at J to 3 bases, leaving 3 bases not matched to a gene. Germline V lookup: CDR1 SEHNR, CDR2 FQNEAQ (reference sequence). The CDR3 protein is CASSRDRSNEKLFF. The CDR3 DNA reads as TGTGCCAGCAGCCGGGACAGATCTAATGAAAAACTGTTTTTT.

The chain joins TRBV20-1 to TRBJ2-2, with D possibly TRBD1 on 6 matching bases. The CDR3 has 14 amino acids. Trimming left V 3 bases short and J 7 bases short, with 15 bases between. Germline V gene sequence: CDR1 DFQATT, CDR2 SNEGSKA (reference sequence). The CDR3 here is CSASSLRGSGELFF. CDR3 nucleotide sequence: TGCAGTGCTAGTTCCCTCAGGGGCAGCGGGGAGCTGTTTTTT.

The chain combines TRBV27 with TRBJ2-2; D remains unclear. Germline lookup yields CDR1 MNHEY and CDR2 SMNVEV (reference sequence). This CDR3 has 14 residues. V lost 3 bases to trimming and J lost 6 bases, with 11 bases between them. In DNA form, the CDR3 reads TGTGCCAGCAGTTTTATTTCGTCGTCCGGGGAGCTGTTTTTT. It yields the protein CASSFISSSGELFF.

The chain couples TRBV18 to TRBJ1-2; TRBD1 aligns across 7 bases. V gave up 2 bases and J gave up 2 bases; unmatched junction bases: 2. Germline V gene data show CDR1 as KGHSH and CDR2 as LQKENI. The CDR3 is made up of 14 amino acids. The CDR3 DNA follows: TGTGCCAGCTCACCAATACAGGGGAACTATGGCTACACCTTC. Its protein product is CASSPIQGNYGYTF.

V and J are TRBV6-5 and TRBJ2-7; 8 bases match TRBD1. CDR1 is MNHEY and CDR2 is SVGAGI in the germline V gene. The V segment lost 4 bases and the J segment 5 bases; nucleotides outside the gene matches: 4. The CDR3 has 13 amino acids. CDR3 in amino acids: CASSFDRGHEQYF. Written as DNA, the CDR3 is TGTGCCAGCAGTTTCGACAGGGGTCACGAGCAGTACTTC.

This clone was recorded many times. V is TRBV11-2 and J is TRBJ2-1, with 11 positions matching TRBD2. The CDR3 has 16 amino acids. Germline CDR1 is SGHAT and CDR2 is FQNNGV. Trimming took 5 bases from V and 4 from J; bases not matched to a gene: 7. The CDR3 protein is CASSPWGLAEYNEQFF. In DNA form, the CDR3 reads TGTGCCAGCAGCCCATGGGGACTAGCGGAGTACAATGAGCAGTTCTTC.

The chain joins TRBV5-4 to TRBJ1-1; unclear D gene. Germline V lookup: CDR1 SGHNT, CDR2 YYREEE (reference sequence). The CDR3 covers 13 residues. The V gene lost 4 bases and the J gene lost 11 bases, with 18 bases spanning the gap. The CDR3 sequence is CASSTDSGGVAFF. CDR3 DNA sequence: TGTGCCAGCAGCACGGACTCGGGAGGTGTGGCTTTCTTT.

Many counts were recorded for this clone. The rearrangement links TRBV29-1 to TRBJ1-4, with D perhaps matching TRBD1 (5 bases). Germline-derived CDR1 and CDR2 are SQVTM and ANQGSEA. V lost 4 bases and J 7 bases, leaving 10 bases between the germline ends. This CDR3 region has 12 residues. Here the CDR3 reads CSVGRGPEKLFF. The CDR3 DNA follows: TGCAGCGTTGGGCGGGGCCCTGAAAAACTGTTTTTT.

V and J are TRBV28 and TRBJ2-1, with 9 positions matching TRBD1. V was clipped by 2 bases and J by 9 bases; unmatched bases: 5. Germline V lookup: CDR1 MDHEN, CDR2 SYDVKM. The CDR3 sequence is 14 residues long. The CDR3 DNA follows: TGTGCCAGCAGTTTAGGGGACAGGGTGGGTGAGCAGTTCTTC. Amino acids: CASSLGDRVGEQFF.

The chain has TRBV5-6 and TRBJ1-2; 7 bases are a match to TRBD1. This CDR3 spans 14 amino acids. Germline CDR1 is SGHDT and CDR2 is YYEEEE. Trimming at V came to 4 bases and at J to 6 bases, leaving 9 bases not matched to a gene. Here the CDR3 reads CASSRDRSWHGYTF. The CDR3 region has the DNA TGTGCCAGCAGCCGGGACAGAAGCTGGCATGGCTACACCTTC.

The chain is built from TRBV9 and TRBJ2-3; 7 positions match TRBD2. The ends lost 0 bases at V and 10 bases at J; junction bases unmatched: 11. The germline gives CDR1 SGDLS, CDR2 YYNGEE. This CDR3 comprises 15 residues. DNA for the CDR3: TGTGCCAGCAGCGTAGGGTCTTGGGGGAGGGGTCCGCAGTATTTT. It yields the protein CASSVGSWGRGPQYF.

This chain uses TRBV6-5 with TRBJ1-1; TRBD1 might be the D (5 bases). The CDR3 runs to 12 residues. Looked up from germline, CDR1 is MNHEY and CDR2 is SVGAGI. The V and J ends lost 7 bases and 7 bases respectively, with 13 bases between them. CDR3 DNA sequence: TGTGCCAGCACCAACGGGGGGGTTGAAGCTTTCTTT. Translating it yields CASTNGGVEAFF.

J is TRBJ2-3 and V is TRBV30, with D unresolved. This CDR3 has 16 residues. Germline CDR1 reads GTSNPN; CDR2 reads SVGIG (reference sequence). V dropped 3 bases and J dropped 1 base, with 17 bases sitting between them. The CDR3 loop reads CAWRAYHGLGTDTQYF. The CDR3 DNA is TGTGCCTGGAGAGCCTACCACGGGTTGGGCACAGATACGCAGTATTTT.

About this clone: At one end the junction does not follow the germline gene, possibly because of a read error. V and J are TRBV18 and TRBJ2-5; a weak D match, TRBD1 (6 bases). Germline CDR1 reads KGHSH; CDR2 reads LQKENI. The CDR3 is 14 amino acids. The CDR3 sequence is CASSPLQGSATQYF. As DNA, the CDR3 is TGTGCCAGCTCTCCACTACAGGGAAGTGCGACCCAGTACTTC.

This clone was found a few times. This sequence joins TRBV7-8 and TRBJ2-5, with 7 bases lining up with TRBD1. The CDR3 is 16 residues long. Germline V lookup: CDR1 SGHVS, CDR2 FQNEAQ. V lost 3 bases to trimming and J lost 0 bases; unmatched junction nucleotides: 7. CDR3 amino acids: CASSFGGQRYQETQYF. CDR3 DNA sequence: TGTGCCAGCAGCTTTGGGGGACAGCGGTACCAAGAGACCCAGTACTTC.

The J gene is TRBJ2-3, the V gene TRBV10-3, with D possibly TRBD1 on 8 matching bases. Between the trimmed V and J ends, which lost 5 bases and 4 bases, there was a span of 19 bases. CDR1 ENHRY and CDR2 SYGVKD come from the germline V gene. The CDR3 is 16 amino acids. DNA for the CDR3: TGTGCCATCAGTATAGCCAGGACAGGGAGGGCAGATACGCAGTATTTT. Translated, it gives CAISIARTGRADTQYF.

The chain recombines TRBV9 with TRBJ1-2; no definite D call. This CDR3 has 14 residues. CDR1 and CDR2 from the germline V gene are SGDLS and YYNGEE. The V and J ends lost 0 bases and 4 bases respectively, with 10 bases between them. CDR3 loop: CASSVAREGYGYTF. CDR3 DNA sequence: TGTGCCAGCAGCGTAGCAAGGGAGGGCTATGGCTACACCTTC.

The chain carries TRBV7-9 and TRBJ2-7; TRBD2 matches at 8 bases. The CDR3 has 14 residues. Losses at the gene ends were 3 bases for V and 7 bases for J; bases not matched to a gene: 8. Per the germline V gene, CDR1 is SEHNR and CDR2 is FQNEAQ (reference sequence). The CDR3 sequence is CASSFGPGGREQYF. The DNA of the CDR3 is TGTGCCAGCAGCTTCGGGCCCGGCGGGAGGGAGCAGTACTTC.